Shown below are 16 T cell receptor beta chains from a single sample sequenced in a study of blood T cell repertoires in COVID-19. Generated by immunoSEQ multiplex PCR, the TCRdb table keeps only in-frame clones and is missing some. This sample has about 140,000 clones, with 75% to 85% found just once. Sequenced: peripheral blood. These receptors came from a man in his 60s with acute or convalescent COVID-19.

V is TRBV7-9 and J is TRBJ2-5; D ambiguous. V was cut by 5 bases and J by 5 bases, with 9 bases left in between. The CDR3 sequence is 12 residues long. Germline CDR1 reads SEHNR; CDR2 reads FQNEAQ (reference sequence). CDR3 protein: CASSTHYETQYF. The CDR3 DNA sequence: TGTGCCAGCAGCACCCACTACGAGACCCAGTACTTC.

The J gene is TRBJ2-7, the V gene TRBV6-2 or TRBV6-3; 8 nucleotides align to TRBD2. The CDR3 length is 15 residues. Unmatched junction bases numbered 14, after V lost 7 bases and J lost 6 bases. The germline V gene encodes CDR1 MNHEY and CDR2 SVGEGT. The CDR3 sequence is CASNPVGSGAGEQYF. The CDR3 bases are TGTGCCAGCAACCCCGTGGGTAGCGGGGCGGGCGAGCAGTACTTC.

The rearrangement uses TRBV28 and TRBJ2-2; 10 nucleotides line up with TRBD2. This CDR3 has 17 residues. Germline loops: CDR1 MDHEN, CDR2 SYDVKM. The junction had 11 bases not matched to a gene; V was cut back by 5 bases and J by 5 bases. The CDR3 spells CASSPIGTSVGTGELFF. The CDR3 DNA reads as TGTGCCAGCAGTCCCATAGGGACTAGCGTAGGAACCGGGGAGCTGTTTTTT.

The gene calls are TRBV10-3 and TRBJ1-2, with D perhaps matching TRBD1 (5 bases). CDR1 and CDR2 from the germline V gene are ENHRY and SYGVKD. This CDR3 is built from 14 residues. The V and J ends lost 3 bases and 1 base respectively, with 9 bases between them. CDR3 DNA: TGTGCCATCAGTGATGGGGGACTTAACTATGGCTACACCTTC. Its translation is CAISDGGLNYGYTF.

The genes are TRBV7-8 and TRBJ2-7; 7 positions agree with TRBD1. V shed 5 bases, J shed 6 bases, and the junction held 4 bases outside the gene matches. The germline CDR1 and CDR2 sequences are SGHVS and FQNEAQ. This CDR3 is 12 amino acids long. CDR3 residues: CASSPRTGEQYF. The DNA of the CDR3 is TGTGCCAGCAGCCCGCGGACAGGCGAGCAGTACTTC.

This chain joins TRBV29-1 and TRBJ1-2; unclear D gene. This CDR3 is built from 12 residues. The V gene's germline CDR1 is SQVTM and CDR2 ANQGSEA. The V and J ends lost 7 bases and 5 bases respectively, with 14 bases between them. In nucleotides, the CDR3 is TGCAGCGGTTACTCGATCGGGTATGGCTACACCTTC. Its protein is CSGYSIGYGYTF.

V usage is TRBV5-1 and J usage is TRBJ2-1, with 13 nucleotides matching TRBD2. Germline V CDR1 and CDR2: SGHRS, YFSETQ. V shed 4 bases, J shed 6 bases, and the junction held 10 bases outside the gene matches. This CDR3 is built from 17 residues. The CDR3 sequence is CASSLAGLAGVPNEQFF. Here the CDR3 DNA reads TGCGCCAGCAGCCTGGCAGGACTAGCGGGAGTACCCAATGAGCAGTTCTTC.

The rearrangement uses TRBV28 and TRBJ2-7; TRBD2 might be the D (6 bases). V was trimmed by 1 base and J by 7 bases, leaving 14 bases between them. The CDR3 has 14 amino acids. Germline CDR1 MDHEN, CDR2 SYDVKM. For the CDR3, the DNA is TGTGCCAGCAGTTTATCAGGTTTCCGGGGGGAGCAGTACTTC. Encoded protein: CASSLSGFRGEQYF.

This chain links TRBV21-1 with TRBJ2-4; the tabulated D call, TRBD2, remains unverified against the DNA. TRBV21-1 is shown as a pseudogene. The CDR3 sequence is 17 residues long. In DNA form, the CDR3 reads TGTGCCAGCAGCAAAGAGCCGTTGAATCTCCGTCCCCACATTCAGTACTTC. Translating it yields CASSKEPLNLRPHIQYF.

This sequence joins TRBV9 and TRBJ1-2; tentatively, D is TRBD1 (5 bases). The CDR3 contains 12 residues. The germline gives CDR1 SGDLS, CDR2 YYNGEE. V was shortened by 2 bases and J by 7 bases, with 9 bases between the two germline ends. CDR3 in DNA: TGTGCCAGCAGCGTGGAAGGGGTTGGCTACACCTTC. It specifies CASSVEGVGYTF.

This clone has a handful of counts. The CDR3 region has the DNA TGTGCCAGCAGAGCGGGAGTTGACACCGGGGAGCTGTTTTTT. Amino acids: CASRAGVDTGELFF. This rearrangement joins TRBV6-4 to TRBJ2-2, with 8 positions matching TRBD2. J lost 3 bases, V lost 6 bases, and 3 bases had no gene match. Germline V CDR1 and CDR2: MRHNA, SNTAGT. The CDR3 has 14 amino acids.

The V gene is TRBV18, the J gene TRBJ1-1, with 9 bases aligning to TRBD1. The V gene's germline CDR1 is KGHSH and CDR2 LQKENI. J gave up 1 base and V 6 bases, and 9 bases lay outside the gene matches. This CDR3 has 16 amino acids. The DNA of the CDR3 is TGTGCCAGCTCCCCCCGACAGGGGGGTTCGAACACTGAAGCTTTCTTT. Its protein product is CASSPRQGGSNTEAFF. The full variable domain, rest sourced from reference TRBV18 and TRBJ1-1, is NAGVMQNPRHLVRRRGQEARLRCSPMKGHSHVYWYRQLPEEGLKFMVYLQKENIIDESGMPKERFSAEFPKEGPSILRIQQVVRGDSAAYFCASSPRQGGSNTEAFFGQGTRLTVV.

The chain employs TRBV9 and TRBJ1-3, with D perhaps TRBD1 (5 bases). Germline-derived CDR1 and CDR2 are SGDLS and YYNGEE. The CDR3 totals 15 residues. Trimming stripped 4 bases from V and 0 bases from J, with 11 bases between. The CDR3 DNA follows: TGTGCCAGCAGCCCCCAAGGGGCCTCTGGAAACACCATATATTTT. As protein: CASSPQGASGNTIYF.

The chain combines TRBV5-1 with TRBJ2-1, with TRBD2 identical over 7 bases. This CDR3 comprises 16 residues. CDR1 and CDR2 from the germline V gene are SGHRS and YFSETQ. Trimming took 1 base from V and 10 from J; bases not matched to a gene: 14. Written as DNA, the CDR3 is TGCGCCAGCAGCTTGTTTGGCGGGAGTATGCCTCGCGAGCAGTTCTTC. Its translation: CASSLFGGSMPREQFF.

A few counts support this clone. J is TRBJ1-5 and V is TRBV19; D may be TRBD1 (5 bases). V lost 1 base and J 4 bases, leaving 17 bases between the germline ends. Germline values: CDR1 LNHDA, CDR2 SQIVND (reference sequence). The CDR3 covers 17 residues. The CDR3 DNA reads TGTGCCAGTAGTATAGGGAGGGGTACCGCAAATAATCAGCCCCAGCATTTT. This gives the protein CASSIGRGTANNQPQHF.

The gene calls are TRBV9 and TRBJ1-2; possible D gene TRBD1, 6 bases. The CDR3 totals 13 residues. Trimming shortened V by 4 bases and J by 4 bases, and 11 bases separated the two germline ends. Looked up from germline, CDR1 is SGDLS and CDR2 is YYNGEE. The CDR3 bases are TGTGCCAGCAGCACAGGGTCTAGCTATGGCTACACCTTC. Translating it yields CASSTGSSYGYTF.